This TCR beta chain was sequenced in a study of vaccination and CD4 T cells after COVID-19. Whole-study context: Each individual in the study obtained two doses of BNT162b2 or mRNA-1273 vaccine.

Described treatment: roughly 10-day PBMC culture with coronavirus spike peptide pools or control peptides (ViraFEST assay). Of note for this clonotype: The antigen is not known.

The Oncomine TCR Beta short-read assay sequenced DNA from cultured CD4+ T cells. Each CDR3 protein is one row after TCRdb ran MiXCR on the PCR reads. The sample holds some 15,000 distinct CDR3 sequences, roughly 50% seen once. The trim removed 6 bases at V and 3 bases at J, leaving 2 bases unmatched. There are 13 residues in the CDR3. Germline CDR1 is MNHNS and CDR2 is SASEGT. Sequences were obtained from CD4+ T cells from blood, cultured in vitro. V is TRBV6-1 and J is TRBJ1-5, with 7 bases aligning to TRBD1. This TCR was recovered from a human donor who had recovered from COVID-19. DNA for the CDR3: TGTGCCAGCAGCAGGGGGGCCAATCAGCCCCAGCATTTT. Protein sequence: CASSRGANQPQHF.